In this sample, the clone carrying this T cell receptor beta chain turned up many times. These data are taken from a study of response to subunit inactivated influenza vaccine. From the RT-PCR reads, TCRdb called clonotypes with MiXCR, one entry per CDR3 protein. The profile covers hundreds of thousands of distinct CDR3 sequences, with 7.6% appearing a single time and 10% to 15% taken by the ten largest. The CDR3 is 11 residues long. Germline V gives CDR1 MDHEN, CDR2 SYDVKM. Trimming cost V 2 bases and J 4 bases, with 3 bases left between them. The specimen was PBMCs from blood, collected approximately 25 months after vaccination. The sequence was obtained from a man aged 50-75 years who received an inactivated influenza vaccine. The chain uses TRBV28 and TRBJ2-7; D gene ambiguous. CDR3 sequence (DNA): TGTGCCAGCAGTTTACAGTACGAGCAGTACTTC. Its translation: CASSLQYEQYF.